A single sample is the source of the 26 T cell receptor beta chains below, sequenced in a study of control samples from healthy donors and cancer patients. The assay was immunoSEQ multiplex PCR, and TCRdb's table has in-frame clones only and misses some. The sample records under 80,000 clones, under 95% being singletons. The sample consisted of PBMCs. These receptors originate from a woman between 40 and 55 years old with lung cancer.

This rearrangement joins TRBV7-9 to TRBJ1-2; possibly TRBD1 for D (5 bases). V was shortened by 1 base and J by 8 bases, with 11 bases between the two germline ends. The CDR3 runs 13 residues. Germline assignment: CDR1 SEHNR and CDR2 FQNEAQ (reference sequence). CDR3 nucleotide sequence: TGTGCCAGCAGCTTAGAGGGGCTTGGAGGCTACACCTTC. Its translation: CASSLEGLGGYTF.

V usage is TRBV19 and J usage is TRBJ1-2; TRBD1 might be the D (5 bases). This CDR3 contains 13 residues. In germline, CDR1 is LNHDA, CDR2 SQIVND (reference sequence). Between the trimmed V and J ends, which lost 0 bases and 4 bases, there was a span of 6 bases. The CDR3 nucleotides read TGTGCCAGTAGTATAGACAGGGTCTATGGCTACACCTTC. This translates into CASSIDRVYGYTF.

The gene calls are TRBV5-1 and TRBJ1-1; D unresolved. Germline-derived CDR1 and CDR2 are SGHRS and YFSETQ. The V end lost 0 bases, the J end lost 1 base, and 10 bases lay between the germline ends. The CDR3 runs to 15 residues. CDR3 amino acids: CASSLAPAANTEAFF. As DNA, the CDR3 is TGCGCCAGCAGCTTGGCTCCGGCAGCGAACACTGAAGCTTTCTTT.

The chain is built from TRBV9 and TRBJ2-2; D is uncertain. The CDR3 consists of 13 residues. Per the germline V gene, CDR1 is SGDLS and CDR2 is YYNGEE. Trimming removed 4 bases from V and 4 bases from J, with 8 bases in between. In DNA, the CDR3 is TGTGCCAGCAGCCAGGCTAGCACCGGGGAGCTGTTTTTT. Its translation: CASSQASTGELFF.

V gene TRBV11-2 combines with J gene TRBJ2-2, with D possibly TRBD2 on 6 matching bases. Germline loops: CDR1 SGHAT, CDR2 FQNNGV. The CDR3 covers 17 residues. V lost 4 bases and J 6 bases, leaving 21 bases between the germline ends. As DNA, the CDR3 is TGTGCCAGCAGCTCCCTTCGGGGACGGGGGTTGGCCGGGGAGCTGTTTTTT. The encoded protein is CASSSLRGRGLAGELFF.

Notes on this clone: The junction shows a germline mismatch at one end, possibly a read error. The chain recombines TRBV7-9 with TRBJ2-2, with unresolved D. The CDR3 has 13 amino acids. The germline V gene has CDR1 SEHNR and CDR2 FQNEAQ (reference sequence). CDR3 sequence: CASSVAPSRELFF. The CDR3 region has the DNA TGTGCCAGCAGCGTAGCTCCTTCGCGGGAGCTGTTTTTT.

CDR3 sequence (DNA): TGCGCCAGCAGCTTCTCCCAGGGCCTAAATGAAAAACTGTTTTTT. Translation: CASSFSQGLNEKLFF. This sequence joins TRBV5-1 and TRBJ1-4, with a weak D call TRBD1 (5 bases). Germline CDR1 and CDR2: SGHRS and YFSETQ. With 2 bases removed from V and 5 bases from J, the gap between germline ends came to 13 bases. The CDR3 is 15 amino acids.

This chain links TRBV7-2 with TRBJ2-7; 7 bases are shared with TRBD2. This CDR3 is 14 amino acids long. CDR1 is SGHTA and CDR2 is FQGNSA in the germline V gene. V shed 8 bases, J shed 7 bases, and the junction held 14 bases outside the gene matches. The CDR3 loop is CASQGGAVKREQYF. In DNA, the CDR3 is TGTGCCAGCCAGGGAGGGGCGGTCAAGAGGGAGCAGTACTTC. Using reference TRBV7-2 and TRBJ2-7 for the parts outside the CDR3, the full variable domain is GAGVSQSPSNKVTEKGKDVELRCDPISGHTALYWYRQSLGQGLEFLIYFQGNSAPDKSGLPSDRFSAERTGGSVSTLTIQRTQQEDSAVYLCASQGGAVKREQYFGPGTRLTVT.

This chain connects TRBV27 to TRBJ2-3; D may be TRBD2 (5 bases). The CDR3 runs 14 residues. CDR1 MNHEY and CDR2 SMNVEV come from the germline V gene (reference sequence). Trimming removed 2 bases at V and 6 bases at J, with 12 bases between. The CDR3 DNA follows: TGTGCCAGCAGTTTAAGTAGCGTCGGCGATACGCAGTATTTT. Translated: CASSLSSVGDTQYF.

V and J are TRBV5-8 and TRBJ2-3, with 7 bases lining up with TRBD2. Trimming at V came to 4 bases and at J to 0 bases, leaving 8 bases not matched to a gene. This CDR3 region has 16 residues. Germline V gene lookup returns CDR1 SGHTS and CDR2 YDEGEE. For the CDR3, the DNA is TGTGCCAGCAGCCTTTGGGCGGGGGTCAGCACAGATACGCAGTATTTT. This translates into CASSLWAGVSTDTQYF.

The gene calls are TRBV2 and TRBJ1-6, with D maybe TRBD1 (6 bases). The CDR3 runs to 12 residues. The V end lost 7 bases, the J end lost 8 bases, and 9 bases lay between the germline ends. Per the germline V gene, CDR1 is SNHLY and CDR2 is FYNNEI. The CDR3: CASNRVDSPLHF. The CDR3 DNA sequence: TGTGCCAGCAACAGGGTTGATTCACCCCTCCACTTT.

The chain uses TRBV2 and TRBJ1-1; D unresolved. The germline V gene has CDR1 SNHLY and CDR2 FYNNEI. CDR3 length: 11 residues. V gave up 8 bases and J gave up 6 bases, with 10 bases separating them. CDR3 protein: CASRLSAEAFF. CDR3 bases: TGTGCCAGCCGATTATCAGCTGAAGCTTTCTTT.

J is TRBJ2-7 and V is TRBV11-2; the D gene is possibly TRBD2 (5 bases). The length of the CDR3 is 14 residues. Germline V gene data show CDR1 as SGHAT and CDR2 as FQNNGV. Between the trimmed V and J ends, which lost 5 bases and 7 bases, there was a span of 18 bases. CDR3 sequence (DNA): TGTGCCAGCAGCGTCGCGGGTCCCACATATGAGCAGTACTTC. Protein product: CASSVAGPTYEQYF.

A word on this clone: Compared with germline, one end of the junction differs, possibly owing to a read error. The chain combines TRBV7-7 with TRBJ2-2; 7 nucleotides align to TRBD1. Looked up from germline, CDR1 is SSHAT and CDR2 is FNYEAQ (reference sequence). This CDR3 has 14 amino acids. CDR3 residues: CASSPTGAAGELFF. In nucleotides, the CDR3 is TGTGCTAGCAGCCCAACAGGGGCGGCCGGGGAGCTGTTTTTT.

The chain has TRBV5-4 and TRBJ2-7; perhaps TRBD1 as D (5 bases). The CDR3 totals 15 residues. Germline-derived CDR1 and CDR2 are SGHNT and YYREEE (reference sequence). Trimming removed 0 bases from V and 4 bases from J, with 14 bases in between. CDR3 sequence reads: CASSLGAGLVYEQYF. The CDR3, as DNA: TGTGCCAGCAGCTTGGGGGCAGGGCTGGTGTACGAGCAGTACTTC. The full variable domain, rest sourced from reference TRBV5-4 and TRBJ2-7, is ETGVTQSPTHLIKTRGQQVTLRCSSQSGHNTVSWYQQALGQGPQFIFQYYREEENGRGNFPPRFSGLQFPNYSSELNVNALELDDSALYLCASSLGAGLVYEQYFGPGTRLTVT.

V usage is TRBV9 and J usage is TRBJ1-1; possibly TRBD1 for D (6 bases). Germline loops: CDR1 SGDLS, CDR2 YYNGEE. V was cut by 3 bases and J by 1 base, with 10 bases left in between. This CDR3 spans 14 amino acids. The CDR3, as DNA: TGTGCCAGCAGCGACCGGGACACGAACACTGAAGCTTTCTTT. Its translation is CASSDRDTNTEAFF.

There are a few counts of this clone. The chain links TRBV9 to TRBJ1-2; TRBD1 is a possible D gene (6 bases). The CDR3 is made up of 13 amino acids. CDR1 SGDLS and CDR2 YYNGEE come from the germline V gene. V was cut by 6 bases and J by 4 bases, with 13 bases left in between. DNA for the CDR3: TGTGCCAGCACCGCCACAGGGTCCTATGGCTACACCTTC. Translation gives CASTATGSYGYTF. Based on the CDR3 plus reference TRBV9 and TRBJ1-2, the full variable domain is DSGVTQTPKHLITATGQRVTLRCSPRSGDLSVYWYQQSLDQGLQFLIQYYNGEERAKGNILERFSAQQFPDLHSELNLSSLELGDSALYFCASTATGSYGYTFGSGTRLTVV.

In its sample, this clone was seen once. The V and J genes are TRBV28 and TRBJ2-2, with unresolved D. Germline CDR1 reads MDHEN; CDR2 reads SYDVKM. The CDR3 runs to 12 residues. V was cut by 6 bases and J by 6 bases, with 8 bases left in between. For the CDR3, the DNA is TGTGCCAGCAGCCGGGTCGCCGGGGAGCTGTTTTTT. Protein: CASSRVAGELFF. Full variable domain (outside the CDR3, taken from reference TRBV28 and TRBJ2-2): DVKVTQSSRYLVKRTGEKVFLECVQDMDHENMFWYRQDPGLGLRLIYFSYDVKMKEKGDIPEGYSVSREKKERFSLILESASTNQTSMYLCASSRVAGELFFGEGSRLTVL.

The chain employs TRBV7-8 and TRBJ1-1; tentatively, D is TRBD1 (5 bases). Trimming shortened V by 0 bases and J by 8 bases, and 19 bases separated the two germline ends. Germline V gives CDR1 SGHVS, CDR2 FQNEAQ. The CDR3 is 16 residues long. CDR3 in amino acids: CASSLAPQGKVNEAFF. The CDR3 coding sequence is TGTGCCAGCAGCTTAGCGCCCCAGGGTAAGGTTAACGAAGCTTTCTTT.

V is TRBV3-1 (or the pseudogene TRBV3-2) and J is TRBJ1-4; maybe TRBD1 (5 bases). Germline-derived CDR1 and CDR2 are LGHDT and YNNKEL (reference sequence). The CDR3 has 15 amino acids. V was clipped by 4 bases and J by 4 bases, with 13 bases between them. For the CDR3, the DNA is TGTGCCAGCAGCCCGGCAACGGGGGGTAATGAAAAACTGTTTTTT. Translating it yields CASSPATGGNEKLFF.

The CDR3 loop reads CASSLGGQYSNQPQHF. The CDR3 DNA reads TGCGCCAGCAGCTTGGGGGGACAGTATAGCAATCAGCCCCAGCATTTT. This chain joins TRBV5-1 and TRBJ1-5; 7 bases map to TRBD1. Germline V gene data show CDR1 as SGHRS and CDR2 as YFSETQ. Germline trimming cut 0 bases from V and 0 bases from J; bases unmatched to any gene: 3. The CDR3 length is 16 residues.

This clone was seen a single time. The V gene is TRBV7-8, the J gene TRBJ2-1; D is ambiguous. This CDR3 has 11 amino acids. V lost 4 bases and J lost 8, with 6 bases in between. Germline V gives CDR1 SGHVS, CDR2 FQNEAQ. CDR3 coding DNA: TGTGCCAGCAGCTACTTCCATGAGCAGTTCTTC. Translating gives CASSYFHEQFF.

This sequence joins TRBV19 and TRBJ2-3; 12 bases match TRBD2. Per the germline V gene, CDR1 is LNHDA and CDR2 is SQIVND (reference sequence). V was clipped by 6 bases and J by 3 bases; unmatched bases: 4. The CDR3 is 15 amino acids. CDR3 region: CASSTLAGGTDTQYF. As DNA, the CDR3 is TGTGCCAGTAGCACTCTAGCGGGGGGGACAGATACGCAGTATTTT.

This chain connects TRBV27 to TRBJ2-7, with D hard to call. V lost 2 bases and J 2 bases, leaving 7 bases between the germline ends. CDR3 size: 13 residues. Germline V CDR1 and CDR2: MNHEY, SMNVEV (reference sequence). The CDR3 here is CASSLGQPYEQYF. Written as DNA, the CDR3 is TGTGCCAGCAGTTTAGGGCAGCCCTACGAGCAGTACTTC.

The J gene is TRBJ1-1, the V gene TRBV2, with a tentative D call TRBD1 (5 bases). The V and J ends lost 4 bases and 2 bases respectively, with 11 bases between them. The CDR3 extends over 14 amino acids. The germline V gene encodes CDR1 SNHLY and CDR2 FYNNEI. CDR3 nucleotides: TGTGCCAGCAGTGTTCACAGGATTAACACTGAAGCTTTCTTT. Protein: CASSVHRINTEAFF. Variable domain in full (rest from reference TRBV2 and TRBJ1-1): EPEVTQTPSHQVTQMGQEVILRCVPISNHLYFYWYRQILGQKVEFLVSFYNNEISEKSEIFDDQFSVERPDGSNFTLKIRSTKLEDSAMYFCASSVHRINTEAFFGQGTRLTVV.

The genes are TRBV5-1 and TRBJ2-3; 9 nucleotides match TRBD2. From germline, CDR1 is SGHRS and CDR2 YFSETQ. The trim removed 0 bases at V and 8 bases at J, leaving 10 bases unmatched. The CDR3 has 16 amino acids. The CDR3 DNA reads as TGCGCCAGCAGCTTGGCCACTAGCGGGTCGAAAGGTACGCAGTATTTT. It encodes CASSLATSGSKGTQYF.